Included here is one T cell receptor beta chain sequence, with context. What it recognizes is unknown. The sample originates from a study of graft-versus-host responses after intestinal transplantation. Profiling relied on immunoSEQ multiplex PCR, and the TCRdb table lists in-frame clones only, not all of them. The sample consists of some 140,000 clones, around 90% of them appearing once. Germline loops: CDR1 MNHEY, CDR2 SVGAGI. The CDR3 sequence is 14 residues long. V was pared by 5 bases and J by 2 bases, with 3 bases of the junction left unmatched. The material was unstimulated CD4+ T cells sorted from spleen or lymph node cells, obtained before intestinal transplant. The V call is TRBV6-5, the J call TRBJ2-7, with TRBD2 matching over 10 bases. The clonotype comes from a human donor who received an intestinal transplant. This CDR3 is CASSLSGRTYEQYF. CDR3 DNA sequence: TGTGCCAGCAGTCTTAGCGGGAGGACCTACGAGCAGTACTTC.